A single sample gave rise to the 2 T cell receptor beta chains below, sequenced in a study of cytomegalovirus exposure and HLA in healthy donors. Both 60 Vbeta primers and 13 Jbeta primers went into the PCR. This table comes from immunoSEQ multiplex PCR, and its TCRdb copy is limited to in-frame clones, with some not included. Of about 160,000 clones in the sample, 82% were seen once. Specimen: PBMCs. These receptors came from a male donor in good health and CMV-seropositive.

This rearrangement joins TRBV5-4 to TRBJ1-1; TRBD1 might be the D (5 bases). The V gene lost 5 bases and the J gene lost 5 bases, with 13 bases spanning the gap. Germline assignment: CDR1 SGHNT and CDR2 YYREEE (reference sequence). The length of the CDR3 is 13 residues. The CDR3 loop is CASSLPGTTEAFF. CDR3 DNA sequence: TGTGCCAGCAGTCTGCCAGGGACTACTGAAGCTTTCTTT.

The rearrangement uses TRBV19 and TRBJ1-2; 7 nucleotides agree with TRBD1. The CDR3 contains 14 residues. Trimming at V came to 7 bases and at J to 6 bases, leaving 11 bases not matched to a gene. Germline lookup yields CDR1 LNHDA and CDR2 SQIVND (reference sequence). The CDR3 here is CASNEGAVYDGYTF. The CDR3 bases are TGTGCCAGTAATGAGGGGGCGGTTTATGATGGCTACACCTTC.